This is a list of T cell receptor beta chains from one sample in a study of blood T cell repertoires in COVID-19. Method: immunoSEQ multiplex PCR; TCRdb's copy keeps in-frame clones and lacks some. The sample has 200,000 or so clones, approximately 84% seen once. The material sequenced was peripheral blood. The receptors come from a human donor with acute or convalescent COVID-19. The donor label of this sample is uncertain. CDR3s include the opening cysteine and the closing phenylalanine or tryptophan. D genes are given only for firm matches. Size is omitted from some rows. Given values are once, few, many or a class for expanded clones.

15 | . | TRBJ2-1 | TRBV24-1 | TRBD2 | CATSSLAGGVVEQFF | TGTGCCACCAGTTCCCTAGCGGGAGGAGTGGTTGAGCAGTTCTTC
13 | . | TRBJ1-1 | TRBV3-1/TRBV3-2 | . | CASSTTGTTEAFF | TGTGCCAGCAGCACAACAGGGACCACTGAAGCTTTCTTT
10 | once | TRBJ1-5 | TRBV6-4 | . | CAYSNQPQHF | TGTGCCTATAGCAATCAGCCCCAGCATTTT
13 | . | TRBJ2-7 | TRBV15 | . | CATSRETTYEQYF | TGTGCCACCAGCAGAGAAACAACCTACGAGCAGTACTTC
15 | . | TRBJ2-1 | TRBV24-1 | TRBD1 | CATSDPRQGMGEQFF | TGTGCCACCAGTGATCCTCGACAGGGGATGGGGGAGCAGTTCTTC
13 | . | TRBJ1-6 | TRBV2 | . | CASSIQVNSPLHF | TGTGCCAGCAGTATACAGGTTAATTCACCCCTCCACTTT
15 | . | TRBJ2-1 | TRBV5-1 | TRBD2 | CASSLGASGTNEQFF | TGCGCCAGCAGCTTGGGGGCTAGCGGGACTAATGAGCAGTTCTTC
12 | . | TRBJ2-2 | TRBV7-9 | . | CASSLGAGELFF | TGTGCCAGCAGCTTAGGGGCTGGGGAGCTGTTTTTT
13 | . | TRBJ1-1 | TRBV2 | . | CASSSQGRTEAFF | TGTGCCAGCAGTTCCCAGGGGCGCACTGAAGCTTTCTTT
15 | . | TRBJ1-2 | TRBV11-2 | . | CASSLVEGKGYGYTF | TGTGCCAGCAGCTTAGTGGAGGGAAAGGGCTATGGCTACACCTTC
15 | . | TRBJ1-4 | TRBV10-3 | TRBD1 | CAISESTGAAEKLFF | TGTGCCATCAGTGAGTCGACAGGGGCAGCTGAAAAACTGTTTTTT
15 | . | TRBJ1-5 | TRBV7-9 | TRBD1 | CASSRGQVDNQPQHF | TGTGCCAGCAGCCGGGGACAGGTGGACAATCAGCCCCAGCATTTT
16 | once | TRBJ2-3 | TRBV27 | . | CASSLSGQGNTDTQYF | TGTGCCAGCAGTTTATCGGGTCAGGGAAACACAGATACGCAGTATTTT
14 | . | TRBJ2-7 | TRBV6-2/TRBV6-3 | TRBD1 | CASSGTVTASEQYF | TGTGCCAGCAGTGGGACAGTGACCGCCTCAGAGCAGTACTTC
14 | once | TRBJ2-7 | TRBV10-3 | TRBD2 | CAIAGSGSPYEQYF | TGTGCCATCGCTGGCAGCGGGAGTCCCTACGAGCAGTACTTC
16 | . | TRBJ2-7 | TRBV28 | TRBD2 | CASSLYASGKAYEQYF | TGTGCCAGCAGTTTATACGCTAGCGGGAAGGCCTACGAGCAGTACTTC
13 | . | TRBJ2-7 | TRBV7-2 | . | CASSPIPEGAEYF | TGTGCCAGCAGCCCCATTCCGGAGGGGGCTGAGTACTTC
14 | . | TRBJ2-5 | TRBV3-1/TRBV3-2 | TRBD1 | CASSQNPGGETQYF | TGTGCCAGCAGCCAAAATCCAGGGGGAGAGACCCAGTACTTC
16 | . | TRBJ2-1 | TRBV19 | TRBD1 | CASSLLRTGVDAEQFF | TGTGCCAGTAGTCTACTCAGGACAGGGGTAGACGCTGAGCAGTTCTTC
14 | . | TRBJ2-1 | TRBV2 | . | CASSHTSSYNEQFF | TGTGCCAGCAGTCATACTAGCTCCTACAATGAGCAGTTCTTC
17 | . | TRBJ2-6 | TRBV28 | . | CASSFGGGSSGANVLTF | TGTGCCAGCAGTTTCGGTGGGGGGAGCTCTGGGGCCAACGTCCTGACTTTC
16 | few | TRBJ1-2 | TRBV30 | . | CAWRQNGHPAGYGYTF | TGTGCCTGGAGACAAAATGGACACCCAGCGGGATATGGCTACACCTTC
14 | . | TRBJ1-5 | TRBV6-1 | . | CASSSTGKGQPQHF | TGTGCCAGCAGTTCAACAGGGAAAGGTCAGCCCCAGCATTTT
12 | . | TRBJ1-4 | TRBV30 | TRBD1 | CAWSFDREGLFF | TGTGCCTGGAGCTTCGACAGGGAAGGACTGTTTTTT
15 | once | TRBJ2-1 | TRBV6-5 | TRBD2 | CASSYSASGGHEQFF | TGTGCCAGCAGTTACTCGGCTAGCGGGGGCCATGAGCAGTTCTTC
15 | few | TRBJ2-2 | TRBV27 | TRBD1 | CASSSDRVGTGELFF | TGTGCCAGCAGTTCGGACAGGGTGGGCACCGGGGAGCTGTTTTTT
15 | . | TRBJ2-1 | TRBV27 | TRBD2 | CASSFDGRARGEQFF | TGTGCCAGCAGTTTTGACGGGAGGGCCAGGGGTGAGCAGTTCTTC
18 | few | TRBJ2-2 | TRBV7-2 | TRBD2 | CASSLGLGGGTNTGELFF | TGTGCCAGCAGCTTAGGTCTGGGCGGGGGGACAAACACCGGGGAGCTGTTTTTT
15 | . | TRBJ2-1 | TRBV9 | TRBD2 | CASSKLAGFINEQFF | TGTGCCAGCAGCAAGCTAGCGGGGTTCATCAATGAGCAGTTCTTC
17 | . | TRBJ2-2 | TRBV7-7 | TRBD2 | CASSSGLAITNTGELFF | TGTGCCAGCAGCTCAGGACTAGCAATTACTAACACCGGGGAGCTGTTTTTT